Following are 25 T cell receptor beta chains from one sample sequenced in a study of technical replicates of blood from a few donors. Here immunoSEQ multiplex PCR was the method, and the copy in TCRdb shows in-frame clones only, minus some. The table shows approximately 79,000 clones, with around 97% occurring only once. The sequenced sample was T cells isolated from PBMCs. The receptors stem from a human donor in good health.

The chain joins TRBV27 to TRBJ1-4; D not resolved. Trimming shortened V by 4 bases and J by 0 bases, and 12 bases separated the two germline ends. The CDR3 runs to 16 residues. Germline V gene lookup returns CDR1 MNHEY and CDR2 SMNVEV (reference sequence). CDR3 DNA: TGTGCCAGCAGTTCCTTCTCAGGTGCAACTAATGAAAAACTGTTTTTT. It codes for CASSSFSGATNEKLFF.

The chain couples TRBV5-4 to TRBJ2-5, with 8 bases matching TRBD2. CDR1 is SGHNT and CDR2 is YYREEE in the germline V gene (reference sequence). This CDR3 has 14 residues. Trimming cost V 5 bases and J 1 base; bases outside gene matches: 4. CDR3 amino acids: CASRIAGTQETQYF. CDR3 DNA sequence: TGTGCCAGCAGAATAGCGGGGACCCAAGAGACCCAGTACTTC.

The chain links TRBV4-2 to TRBJ2-5; perhaps TRBD1 as D (6 bases). V lost 2 bases and J 5 bases, leaving 21 bases between the germline ends. This CDR3 is built from 17 residues. The germline gives CDR1 LGHNA, CDR2 YNFKEQ. CDR3 DNA: TGTGCCAGCAGCCAAAGGATACAGGGAGTAAGATCGGAGACCCAGTACTTC. Its translation is CASSQRIQGVRSETQYF.

This chain links TRBV2 with TRBJ1-3; 7 bases match TRBD1. Germline CDR1 reads SNHLY; CDR2 reads FYNNEI. The CDR3 runs to 12 residues. J gave up 4 bases and V 9 bases, and 3 bases lay outside the gene matches. The CDR3 coding sequence is TGTGCCAGAGGGACAGTAGGAAACACCATATATTTT. Protein sequence: CARGTVGNTIYF. Full variable domain (outside the CDR3, taken from reference TRBV2 and TRBJ1-3): EPEVTQTPSHQVTQMGQEVILRCVPISNHLYFYWYRQILGQKVEFLVSFYNNEISEKSEIFDDQFSVERPDGSNFTLKIRSTKLEDSAMYFCARGTVGNTIYFGEGSWLTVV.

V is TRBV18 and J is TRBJ1-1, with D maybe TRBD1 (5 bases). This CDR3 is built from 15 residues. Per the germline V gene, CDR1 is KGHSH and CDR2 is LQKENI. Between the trimmed V and J ends, which lost 2 bases and 3 bases, there was a span of 13 bases. The CDR3 nucleotides read TGTGCCAGCTCACCAAGTCCGGGGGGGTACACTGAAGCTTTCTTT. Its translation is CASSPSPGGYTEAFF.

The chain joins TRBV19 to TRBJ2-7; D possibly corresponds to TRBD1 (5 bases). CDR1 and CDR2 (germline): LNHDA, SQIVND (reference sequence). V lost 10 bases to trimming and J lost 0 bases, with 13 bases between them. The CDR3 length is 13 residues. As DNA, the CDR3 is TGTGCCACCGCAGGGTTTTCCTCCTACGAGCAGTACTTC. Amino acid sequence: CATAGFSSYEQYF.

This chain joins TRBV7-9 and TRBJ1-1, with D perhaps matching TRBD1 (5 bases). CDR1 is SEHNR, CDR2 FQNEAQ, per germline (reference sequence). This CDR3 region has 13 residues. V was trimmed by 2 bases and J by 4 bases, leaving 8 bases between them. The CDR3: CASSLTGVTEAFF. The CDR3 DNA is TGTGCCAGCAGCTTAACAGGAGTCACTGAAGCTTTCTTT.

The V gene is TRBV9, the J gene TRBJ2-1; 9 bases are a match to TRBD1. V shed 4 bases, J shed 6 bases, and the junction held 8 bases outside the gene matches. The CDR3 totals 15 residues. Germline loops: CDR1 SGDLS, CDR2 YYNGEE. The CDR3 spells CASSRGTGSVNEQFF. Written as DNA, the CDR3 is TGTGCCAGCAGCAGAGGGACAGGGTCCGTCAATGAGCAGTTCTTC.

The J gene is TRBJ2-7, the V gene TRBV6-1; 9 bases fit TRBD1. Germline trimming cut 8 bases from V and 4 bases from J; bases unmatched to any gene: 3. Germline values: CDR1 MNHNS, CDR2 SASEGT. This CDR3 contains 12 residues. The CDR3 bases are TGTGCCAGCGGGACAGGGCCGTACGAGCAGTACTTC. This sequence encodes CASGTGPYEQYF.

The CDR3 DNA reads TGTGCCAGCAGTTACTCGATCATCGGGGATACGCAGTATTTT. Its translation: CASSYSIIGDTQYF. The chain uses TRBV6-5 and TRBJ2-3, with D hard to call. Trimming stripped 0 bases from V and 6 bases from J, with 10 bases between. There are 14 residues in the CDR3. Per germline, CDR1 MNHEY and CDR2 SVGAGI.

The chain is built from TRBV29-1 and TRBJ1-2; D may be TRBD1 (5 bases). Trimming took off 6 bases at V and 2 bases at J, with 19 bases between the two ends. The CDR3 is 15 residues long. Germline CDR1 reads SQVTM; CDR2 reads ANQGSEA. In DNA form, the CDR3 reads TGCAGCGTCCTTCCTGGAGGGGCAGAAAACTATGGCTACACCTTC. Amino acid sequence: CSVLPGGAENYGYTF.

The chain carries TRBV6-5 and TRBJ1-3; D remains unclear. V was cut by 4 bases and J by 0 bases, with 10 bases left in between. This CDR3 spans 15 amino acids. Germline V gene data show CDR1 as MNHEY and CDR2 as SVGAGI. CDR3 in amino acids: CASSSADYSGNTIYF. The CDR3 DNA reads TGTGCCAGCAGTTCTGCAGATTACTCTGGAAACACCATATATTTT.

The CDR3 bases are TGCAGCGTCCCCATCCCGGGACAGGTACGAGAGACCCAGTACTTC. The encoded protein is CSVPIPGQVRETQYF. The chain couples TRBV29-1 to TRBJ2-5; TRBD1 matches 8 bases. Germline lookup yields CDR1 SQVTM and CDR2 ANQGSEA. V shed 6 bases, J shed 4 bases, and the junction held 13 bases outside the gene matches. This CDR3 is built from 15 residues.

This clone was seen only once. CDR3 bases: TGTGCCACCAGCAGAGTGAATAGCGGGAGCGTCACCGGGGAGCTGTTTTTT. It specifies CATSRVNSGSVTGELFF. The chain combines TRBV15 with TRBJ2-2; the match to TRBD2 covers 9 bases. The CDR3 contains 17 residues. Germline CDR1 and CDR2: LNHNV and YYDKDF (reference sequence). V lost 1 base, J lost 4 bases, and 7 bases stayed unmatched.

This clone was seen once. This chain links TRBV11-3 with TRBJ2-2; 9 nucleotides agree with TRBD1. Germline loops: CDR1 SGHNT, CDR2 YENEEA. The CDR3 is 18 amino acids. V lost 5 bases, J lost 3 bases, and 13 bases stayed unmatched. The CDR3 region has the DNA TGTGCCAGCAGCCAGGGGGACAGGGACCTTATGGACACCGGGGAGCTGTTTTTT. It is translated as CASSQGDRDLMDTGELFF. Together with reference TRBV11-3 and TRBJ2-2, the CDR3 gives the full variable domain: EAGVVQSPRYKIIEKKQPVAFWCNPISGHNTLYWYLQNLGQGPELLIRYENEEAVDDSQLPKDRFSAERLKGVDSTLKIQPAELGDSAVYLCASSQGDRDLMDTGELFFGEGSRLTVL.

The rearrangement joins TRBV7-9 to TRBJ2-3; 10 bases are shared with TRBD1. This CDR3 comprises 16 residues. V gave up 5 bases and J gave up 6 bases; unmatched junction bases: 11. The germline gives CDR1 SEHNR, CDR2 FQNEAQ (reference sequence). CDR3 amino acids: CASSLIGTGVADTQYF. The CDR3 DNA is TGTGCCAGCAGCCTCATAGGGACAGGGGTTGCTGATACGCAGTATTTT. Full variable domain (missing parts from reference TRBV7-9 and TRBJ2-3): DTGVSQNPRHKITKRGQNVTFRCDPISEHNRLYWYRQTLGQGPEFLTYFQNEAQLEKSRLLSDRFSAERPKGSFSTLEIQRTEQGDSAMYLCASSLIGTGVADTQYFGPGTRLTVL.

The chain recombines TRBV4-1 with TRBJ1-5, with D uncertain. CDR3 length: 14 amino acids. The V end lost 0 bases, the J end lost 5 bases, and 8 bases lay between the germline ends. Germline V gene lookup returns CDR1 MGHRA and CDR2 YSYEKL. CDR3 nucleotides: TGCGCCAGCAGCCAAGAGCGCGCTGATCAGCCCCAGCATTTT. Amino acids: CASSQERADQPQHF.

The chain combines TRBV7-9 with TRBJ1-4, with D maybe TRBD1 (6 bases). Germline CDR1 SEHNR, CDR2 FQNEAQ (reference sequence). The CDR3 spans 15 residues. The germline V and J ends were trimmed by 4 bases and 8 bases, with 17 bases remaining between them. The CDR3 sequence is CASSSNSGEQEKLFF. CDR3 bases: TGTGCCAGCAGCTCAAATTCAGGGGAACAAGAAAAACTGTTTTTT.

The chain couples TRBV6-5 to TRBJ2-7; 8 bases align to TRBD1. The germline CDR1 and CDR2 sequences are MNHEY and SVGAGI. The trim removed 5 bases at V and 6 bases at J, leaving 9 bases unmatched. This CDR3 comprises 14 residues. CDR3 loop: CASSPTGVISEQYF. CDR3 DNA sequence: TGTGCCAGCAGTCCGACAGGGGTCATTTCCGAGCAGTACTTC.

The genes are TRBV11-2 and TRBJ1-2, with D perhaps TRBD1 (5 bases). The CDR3 covers 17 residues. Trimming removed 3 bases at V and 8 bases at J, with 25 bases between. Per the germline V gene, CDR1 is SGHAT and CDR2 is FQNNGV. The DNA of the CDR3 is TGTGCCAGCAGCTTGACGGGGCAGGGAGGCAGCATTCTGGGCTACACCTTC. It codes for CASSLTGQGGSILGYTF.

CDR3 in amino acids: CASSPHLAGTDTQYF. The CDR3, as DNA: TGCGCCAGCAGCCCCCACCTAGCGGGCACAGATACGCAGTATTTT. The chain uses TRBV5-1 and TRBJ2-3; 7 bases align to TRBD2. In germline, CDR1 is SGHRS, CDR2 YFSETQ. J gave up 1 base and V 4 bases, and 6 bases lay outside the gene matches. The CDR3 is 15 residues long.

The CDR3 protein is CASSDGGMNTEAFF. The DNA for the CDR3 is TGCGCCAGCAGTGATGGGGGCATGAACACTGAAGCTTTCTTT. The V call is TRBV10-1, the J call TRBJ1-1, with D possibly TRBD1 on 6 matching bases. This CDR3 contains 14 residues. Trimming cost V 3 bases and J 0 bases, with 8 bases left between them. Germline lookup yields CDR1 WNHNN and CDR2 SYGVQD (reference sequence).

CDR3 nucleotide sequence: TGTGCCAGTAGTGACTCTGGAACCGGGGAGCTGTTTTTT. Protein: CASSDSGTGELFF. The chain has TRBV19 and TRBJ2-2, with D uncertain. This CDR3 spans 13 amino acids. Germline V gene data show CDR1 as LNHDA and CDR2 as SQIVND (reference sequence). Trimming removed 5 bases from V and 5 bases from J, with 9 bases in between.

The rearrangement links TRBV29-1 to TRBJ1-1; possible D gene TRBD1, 5 bases. Germline assignment: CDR1 SQVTM and CDR2 ANQGSEA. The CDR3 covers 13 residues. Trimming shortened V by 4 bases and J by 4 bases, and 13 bases separated the two germline ends. The CDR3 nucleotides are TGCAGCGTTGGGGGGAGCGGGTTCACTGAAGCTTTCTTT. It encodes CSVGGSGFTEAFF.

The chain links TRBV6-1 to TRBJ2-7; 10 bases line up with TRBD2. The germline gives CDR1 MNHNS, CDR2 SASEGT. The CDR3 is made up of 15 amino acids. The V segment lost 6 bases and the J segment 6 bases; nucleotides outside the gene matches: 11. The CDR3 region is CASSLSGTSVTEQYF. In DNA, the CDR3 is TGTGCCAGCAGCCTCTCGGGGACTAGCGTTACCGAGCAGTACTTC.